This TCR beta chain is drawn from a study of cytomegalovirus exposure and HLA in healthy donors. Findings of the study overall: A later analysis found common viral pathogens apparently linked to several of the most significant clusters. With high specificity and sensitivity, the classifier reportedly diagnosed cytomegalovirus status.

As to this clone: What it recognizes is unknown.

Amplification used 60 Vbeta primers and 13 Jbeta primers. Produced via immunoSEQ multiplex PCR; TCRdb's table is partial and in-frame only. The listing contains roughly 200,000 clones. Germline CDR1 SGHTA, CDR2 FQGTGA. CDR3 size: 17 residues. Trimming took 4 bases from V and 10 from J; bases not matched to a gene: 18. This TCR came from a man aged 30 to 45 in good health and CMV-seronegative. This chain links TRBV7-3 with TRBJ2-1; the match to TRBD2 covers 8 bases. Material for sequencing was PBMCs. CDR3 in amino acids: CASSSPGVAGPMGEQFF. The CDR3 DNA reads TGTGCCAGCAGCTCGCCCGGGGTAGCGGGGCCCATGGGGGAGCAGTTCTTC.